This TCR beta chain was documented in a study of T cell responses to AZD1222 COVID-19 vaccine. Method: immunoSEQ multiplex PCR; TCRdb's copy keeps in-frame clones and lacks some. Of hundreds of thousands of clones in the sample, about 94% were seen once. Study results and limitations: White British donors predominated, females outnumbered males, and clonal diversity was possibly underestimated. Unmutated variant regions are reportedly the target of nearly half of TCRs that are spike-specific. Once two AZD1222 doses were given, Spike-specific TCR breadth and depth went up.

Concerning this clone itself: Antigen specificity is unknown.

The CDR3 runs 13 residues. Germline CDR1 reads MNHEY; CDR2 reads SMNVEV (reference sequence). Trimming took 4 bases from V and 0 from J, leaving 6 bases between them. The sequence derives from an adult who received the AZD1222 COVID-19 vaccine. The source was peripheral blood, collected 28 days after the second AZD1222 dose. The V call is TRBV27, the J call TRBJ1-2; D uncertain. The DNA of the CDR3 is TGTGCCAGCAGTTGGGGAGCTAACTATGGCTACACCTTC. Translated: CASSWGANYGYTF.